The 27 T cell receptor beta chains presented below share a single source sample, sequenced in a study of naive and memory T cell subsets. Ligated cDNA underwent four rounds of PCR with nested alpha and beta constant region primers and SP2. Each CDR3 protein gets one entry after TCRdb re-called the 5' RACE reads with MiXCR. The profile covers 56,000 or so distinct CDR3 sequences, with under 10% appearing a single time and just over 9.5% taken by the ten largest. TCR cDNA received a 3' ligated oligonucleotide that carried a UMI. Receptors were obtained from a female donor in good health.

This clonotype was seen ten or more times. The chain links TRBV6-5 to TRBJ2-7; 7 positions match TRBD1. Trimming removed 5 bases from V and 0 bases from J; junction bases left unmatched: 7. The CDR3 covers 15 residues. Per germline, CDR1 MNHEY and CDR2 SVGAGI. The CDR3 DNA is TGTGCCAGCAGTGGCAGGGGACAGAGCTCCTACGAGCAGTACTTC. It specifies CASSGRGQSSYEQYF.

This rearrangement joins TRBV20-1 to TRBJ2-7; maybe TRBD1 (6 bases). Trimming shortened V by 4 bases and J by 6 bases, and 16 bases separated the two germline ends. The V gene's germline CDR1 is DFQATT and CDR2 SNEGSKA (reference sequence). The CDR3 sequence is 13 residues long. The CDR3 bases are TGCAGTGCTACTAAGGACCCACAGGGCGAGCAGTACTTC. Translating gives CSATKDPQGEQYF.

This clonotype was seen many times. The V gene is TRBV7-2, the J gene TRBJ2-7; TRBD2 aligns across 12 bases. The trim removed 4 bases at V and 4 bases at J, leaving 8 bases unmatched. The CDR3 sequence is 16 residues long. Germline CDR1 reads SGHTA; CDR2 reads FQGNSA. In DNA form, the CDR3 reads TGTGCCAGCAGCTCGAATCTAGCGGGGGGGATTTACGAGCAGTACTTC. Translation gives CASSSNLAGGIYEQYF.

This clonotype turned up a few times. CDR3 sequence reads: CATSTQALQGTGELFF. CDR3 nucleotide sequence: TGTGCCACCAGCACCCAAGCCTTGCAGGGCACCGGGGAGCTGTTTTTT. The V gene is TRBV15, the J gene TRBJ2-2, with a weak D call TRBD1 (5 bases). V shed 4 bases and J shed 4 bases, with 16 bases lying between them. Germline loops: CDR1 LNHNV, CDR2 YYDKDF (reference sequence). This CDR3 contains 16 residues.

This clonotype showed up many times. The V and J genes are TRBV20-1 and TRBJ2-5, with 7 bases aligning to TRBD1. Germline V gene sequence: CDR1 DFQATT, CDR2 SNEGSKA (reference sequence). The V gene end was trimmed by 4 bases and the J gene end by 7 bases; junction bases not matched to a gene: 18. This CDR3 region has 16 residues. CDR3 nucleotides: TGCAGTGCTAATGGCCGAAGGGGGCTCCACTCGGGGACCCAGTACTTC. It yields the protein CSANGRRGLHSGTQYF.

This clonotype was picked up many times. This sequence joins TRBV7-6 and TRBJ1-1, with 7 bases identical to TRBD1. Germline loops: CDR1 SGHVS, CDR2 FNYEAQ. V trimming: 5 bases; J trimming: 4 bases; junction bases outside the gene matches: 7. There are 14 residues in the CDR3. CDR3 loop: CASSQQGIGTEAFF. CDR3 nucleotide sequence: TGTGCCAGCAGCCAACAGGGGATTGGCACTGAAGCTTTCTTT.

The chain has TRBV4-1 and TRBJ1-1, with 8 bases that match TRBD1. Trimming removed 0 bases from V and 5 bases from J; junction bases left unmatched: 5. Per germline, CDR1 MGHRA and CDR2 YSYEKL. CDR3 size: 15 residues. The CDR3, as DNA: TGCGCCAGCAGCCAAGACAGGGGGCGTTGGACTGAAGCTTTCTTT. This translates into CASSQDRGRWTEAFF.

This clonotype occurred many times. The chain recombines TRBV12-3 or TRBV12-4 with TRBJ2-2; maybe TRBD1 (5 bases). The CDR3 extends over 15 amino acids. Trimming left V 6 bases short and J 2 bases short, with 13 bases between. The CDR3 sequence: CASRPRTPNTGELFF. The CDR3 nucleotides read TGTGCCAGCAGGCCCCGGACACCTAACACCGGGGAGCTGTTTTTT.

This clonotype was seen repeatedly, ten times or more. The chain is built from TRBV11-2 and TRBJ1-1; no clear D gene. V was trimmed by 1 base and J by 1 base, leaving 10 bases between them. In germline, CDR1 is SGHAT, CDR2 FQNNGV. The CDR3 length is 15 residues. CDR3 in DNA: TGTGCCAGCAGCTTAGTGACTACGAAGAACACTGAAGCTTTCTTT. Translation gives CASSLVTTKNTEAFF.

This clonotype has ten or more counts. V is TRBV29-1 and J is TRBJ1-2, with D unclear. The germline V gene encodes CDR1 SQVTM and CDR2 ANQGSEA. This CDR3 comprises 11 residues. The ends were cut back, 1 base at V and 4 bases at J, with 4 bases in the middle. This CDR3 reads CSVEGFYGYTF. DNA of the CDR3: TGCAGCGTTGAAGGGTTCTATGGCTACACCTTC.

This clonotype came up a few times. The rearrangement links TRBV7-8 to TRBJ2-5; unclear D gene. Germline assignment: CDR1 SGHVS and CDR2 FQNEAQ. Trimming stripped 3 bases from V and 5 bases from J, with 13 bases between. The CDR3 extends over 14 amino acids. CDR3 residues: CASSFAAKLETQYF. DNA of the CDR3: TGTGCCAGCAGCTTCGCGGCCAAACTGGAGACCCAGTACTTC.

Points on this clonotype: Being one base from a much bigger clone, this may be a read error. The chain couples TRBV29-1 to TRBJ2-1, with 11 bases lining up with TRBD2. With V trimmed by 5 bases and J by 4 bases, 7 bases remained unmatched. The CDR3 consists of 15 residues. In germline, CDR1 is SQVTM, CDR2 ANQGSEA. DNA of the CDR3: TGCAGCGTTACAGGCCTAGCGGGGGGTTACAATGAGCAGTTCTTC. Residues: CSVTGLAGGYNEQFF.

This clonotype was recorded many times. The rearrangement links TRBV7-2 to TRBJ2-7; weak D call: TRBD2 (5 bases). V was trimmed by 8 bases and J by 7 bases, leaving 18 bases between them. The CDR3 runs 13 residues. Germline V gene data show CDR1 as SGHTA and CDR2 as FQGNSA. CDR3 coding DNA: TGTGCCAGCGCAGAGGGTCTGCCGGGGGAGCAGTACTTC. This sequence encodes CASAEGLPGEQYF. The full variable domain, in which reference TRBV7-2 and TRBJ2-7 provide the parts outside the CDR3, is GAGVSQSPSNKVTEKGKDVELRCDPISGHTALYWYRQSLGQGLEFLIYFQGNSAPDKSGLPSDRFSAERTGGSVSTLTIQRTQQEDSAVYLCASAEGLPGEQYFGPGTRLTVT.

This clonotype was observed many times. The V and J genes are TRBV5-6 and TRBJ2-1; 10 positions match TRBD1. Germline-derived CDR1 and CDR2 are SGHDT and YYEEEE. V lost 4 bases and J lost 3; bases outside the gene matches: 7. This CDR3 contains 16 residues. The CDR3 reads CASSGGQGVDYNEQFF. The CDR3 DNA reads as TGTGCCAGCAGCGGCGGACAGGGGGTCGACTACAATGAGCAGTTCTTC.

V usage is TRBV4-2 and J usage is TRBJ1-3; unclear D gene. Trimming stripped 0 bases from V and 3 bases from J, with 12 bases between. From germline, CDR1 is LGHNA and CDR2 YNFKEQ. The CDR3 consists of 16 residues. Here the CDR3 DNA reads TGTGCCAGCAGCCAAGAGGTCGGGCAGTTTGGAAACACCATATATTTT. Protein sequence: CASSQEVGQFGNTIYF.

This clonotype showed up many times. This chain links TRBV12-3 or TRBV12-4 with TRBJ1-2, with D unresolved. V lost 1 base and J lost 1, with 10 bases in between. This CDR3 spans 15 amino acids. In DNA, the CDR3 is TGTGCCAGCAGTTTAGTCGTCCAGAGTAACTATGGCTACACCTTC. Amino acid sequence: CASSLVVQSNYGYTF.

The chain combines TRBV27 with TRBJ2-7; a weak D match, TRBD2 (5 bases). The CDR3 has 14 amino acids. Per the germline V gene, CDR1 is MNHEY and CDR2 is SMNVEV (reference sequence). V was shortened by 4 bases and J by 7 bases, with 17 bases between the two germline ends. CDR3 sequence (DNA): TGTGCCAGCAGTTCCTCGTTACGGGGTCGGGAGCAGTACTTC. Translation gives CASSSSLRGREQYF.

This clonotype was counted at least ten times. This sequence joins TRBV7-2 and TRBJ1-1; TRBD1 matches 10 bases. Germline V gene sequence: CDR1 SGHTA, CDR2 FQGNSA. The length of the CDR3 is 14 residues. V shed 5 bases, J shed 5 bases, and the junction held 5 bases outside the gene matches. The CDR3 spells CASSERTGGTEAFF. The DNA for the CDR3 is TGTGCCAGCAGCGAAAGGACAGGGGGTACTGAAGCTTTCTTT.

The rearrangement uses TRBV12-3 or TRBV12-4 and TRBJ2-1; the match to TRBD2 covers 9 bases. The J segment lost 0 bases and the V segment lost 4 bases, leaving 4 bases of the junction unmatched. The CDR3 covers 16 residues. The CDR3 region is CASSWRLAASYNEQFF. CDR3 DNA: TGTGCCAGCAGTTGGAGACTAGCGGCCTCCTACAATGAGCAGTTCTTC.

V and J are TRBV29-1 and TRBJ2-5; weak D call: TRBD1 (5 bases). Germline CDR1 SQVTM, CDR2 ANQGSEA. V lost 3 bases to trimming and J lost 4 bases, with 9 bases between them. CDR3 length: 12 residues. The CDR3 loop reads CSVDRDLETQYF. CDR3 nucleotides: TGCAGCGTTGACAGGGATCTAGAGACCCAGTACTTC.

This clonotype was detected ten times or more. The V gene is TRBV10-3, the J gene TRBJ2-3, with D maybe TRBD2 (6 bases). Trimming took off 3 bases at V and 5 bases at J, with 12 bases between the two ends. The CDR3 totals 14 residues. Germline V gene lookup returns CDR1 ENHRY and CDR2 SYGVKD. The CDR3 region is CAISETSIGDTQYF. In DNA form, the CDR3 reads TGTGCCATCAGTGAAACTAGCATCGGAGATACGCAGTATTTT.

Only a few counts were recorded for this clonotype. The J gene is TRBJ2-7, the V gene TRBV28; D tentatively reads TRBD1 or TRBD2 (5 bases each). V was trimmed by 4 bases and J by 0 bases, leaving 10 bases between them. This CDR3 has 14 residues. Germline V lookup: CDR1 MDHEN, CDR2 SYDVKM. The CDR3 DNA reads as TGTGCCAGCAGTTCGGCAGGGAGCTCCTACGAGCAGTACTTC. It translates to CASSSAGSSYEQYF.

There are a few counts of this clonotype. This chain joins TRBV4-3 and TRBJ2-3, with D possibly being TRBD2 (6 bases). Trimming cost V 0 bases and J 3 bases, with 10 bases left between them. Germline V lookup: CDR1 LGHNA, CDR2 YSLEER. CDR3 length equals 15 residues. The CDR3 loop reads CASSQDQGGTDTQYF. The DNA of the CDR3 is TGCGCCAGCAGCCAAGATCAAGGAGGGACAGATACGCAGTATTTT.

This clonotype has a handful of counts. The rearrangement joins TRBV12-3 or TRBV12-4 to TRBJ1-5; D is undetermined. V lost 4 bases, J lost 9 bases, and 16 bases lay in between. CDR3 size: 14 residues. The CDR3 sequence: CASSSRSQSGPQHF. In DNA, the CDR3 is TGTGCCAGCAGTTCTCGGTCCCAGTCCGGGCCCCAGCATTTT.

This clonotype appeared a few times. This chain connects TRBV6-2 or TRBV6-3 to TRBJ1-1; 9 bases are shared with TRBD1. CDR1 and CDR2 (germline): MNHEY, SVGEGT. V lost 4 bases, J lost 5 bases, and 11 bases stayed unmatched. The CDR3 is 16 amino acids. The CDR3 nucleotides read TGTGCCAGCAGTTCCCCTACCGGGACAGGGAGAACTGAAGCTTTCTTT. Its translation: CASSSPTGTGRTEAFF.

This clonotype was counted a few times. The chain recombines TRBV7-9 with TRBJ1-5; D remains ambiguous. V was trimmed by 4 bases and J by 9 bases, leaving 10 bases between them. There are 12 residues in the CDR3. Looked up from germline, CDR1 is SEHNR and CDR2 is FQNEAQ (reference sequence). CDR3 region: CASSSQTGPQHF. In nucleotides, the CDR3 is TGTGCCAGCAGCTCGCAGACGGGGCCCCAGCATTTT.

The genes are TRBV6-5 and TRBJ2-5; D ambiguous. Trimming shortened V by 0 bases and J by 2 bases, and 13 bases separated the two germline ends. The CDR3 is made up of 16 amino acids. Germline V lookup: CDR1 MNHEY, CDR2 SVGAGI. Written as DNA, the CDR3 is TGTGCCAGCAGTTACTCGATTGGAGCCCAACAAGAGACCCAGTACTTC. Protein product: CASSYSIGAQQETQYF.